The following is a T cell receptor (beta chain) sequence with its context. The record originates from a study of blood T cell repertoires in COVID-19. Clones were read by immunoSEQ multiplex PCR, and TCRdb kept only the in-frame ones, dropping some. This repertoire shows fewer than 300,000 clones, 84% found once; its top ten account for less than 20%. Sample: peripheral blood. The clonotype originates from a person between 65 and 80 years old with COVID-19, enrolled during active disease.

CDR3 sequence (DNA): TGTGCCAGCAGTTCCCCCGGGGTATCTGGAAACACCATATATTTT. Encoded protein: CASSSPGVSGNTIYF. The chain has TRBV6-6 and TRBJ1-3, with unresolved D. The CDR3 is 15 residues long. The V end lost 4 bases, the J end lost 1 base, and 11 bases lay between the germline ends. Germline V gene sequence: CDR1 MNHNY, CDR2 SVGAGI (reference sequence).